A selection of T cell receptor beta chains follows, all from one sample in a study of identical twins. TCRdb ran MiXCR on the 5' RACE reads and lists one entry per CDR3 protein. The sample shows nearly 200,000 distinct CDR3 sequences, less than 20% of them seen only once. These data also formed part of another study, on T cells expressing NK-cell markers.

Sequences were obtained from CD8+ T cells sorted from blood. The receptors derive from a woman in her late teens or twenties in good health. The conserved cysteine and the conserved F or W are not part of the CDR3 here. Each record gives: J gene, CDR3 length, V gene, CDR3 protein.

>TRBJ2-7|11|TRBV12-3/TRBV12-4
ASGDGTLYEQY
>TRBJ2-3|11|TRBV20-1
SAAGGVTDTQY
>TRBJ1-1|14|TRBV27
ASSLLGPPANTEAF
>TRBJ2-7|13|TRBV7-2
ASSLDFGSSYEQY
>TRBJ2-1|15|TRBV7-8
ASSLDTAAGGSNEQF
>TRBJ2-7|13|TRBV14
ASSSTSGVSYEQY
>TRBJ2-7|15|TRBV20-1
SARVGSRAQYSYEQY
>TRBJ2-2|13|TRBV9
ASSVEISGLGELF
>TRBJ1-1|14|TRBV15
ATSSPGRIMNTEAF
>TRBJ2-2|13|TRBV29-1
SVLLDREGSGELF
>TRBJ1-2|9|TRBV5-1
ASSSPKGYT
>TRBJ2-1|13|TRBV5-1
ASTLSGAPYNEQF
>TRBJ2-1|13|TRBV29-1
SVRSGTSSYNEQF
>TRBJ2-3|14|TRBV6-5
ASSKLASASTDTQY
>TRBJ2-5|12|TRBV6-5
ASSSQGPGETQY
>TRBJ2-4|14|TRBV3-1
ASSQATAGYQGIQY
>TRBJ2-5|14|TRBV11-2
ASAGAAGALQETQY
>TRBJ2-1|13|TRBV3-1
ASSQSGQGNGEQF
>TRBJ2-3|14|TRBV5-1
ASSLGTSGIPDTQY
>TRBJ2-1|11|TRBV5-5
ASSLNRPNEQF
>TRBJ2-5|11|TRBV6-5
ASSYDRLETQY
>TRBJ2-5|12|TRBV15
ATSRTGGGETQY
>TRBJ2-1|12|TRBV4-3
ASSISGGYNEQF
>TRBJ2-7|15|TRBV6-2/TRBV6-3
ASSFPSGGPASYEQY
>TRBJ2-2|11|TRBV12-3/TRBV12-4
ASSLEDAGELF
>TRBJ2-1|10|TRBV20-1
SAKDTFGQQF
>TRBJ2-1|13|TRBV4-3
ASSQAWVGEAEQF
>TRBJ2-5|10|TRBV5-1
ASTIPGETQY
>TRBJ2-3|13|TRBV5-6
ASSSGLDVTDTQY
>TRBJ2-7|10|TRBV27
ASSLLAGEQY
>TRBJ2-7|12|TRBV6-5
ASSYTGTPYEQY
>TRBJ2-5|14|TRBV20-1
SARDLLAGELETQY
>TRBJ2-7|13|TRBV9
ASSVTTGSSYEQY
>TRBJ1-1|14|TRBV15
ATSRPLGAGNTEAF
>TRBJ1-1|10|TRBV29-1
SVEWGQGGVF
>TRBJ1-1|10|TRBV29-1
STRRGGTEAF
>TRBJ2-3|14|TRBV7-6
ASSLVRSGGTDTQY
>TRBJ2-5|12|TRBV11-2
ASSLPRGRETQY
>TRBJ1-2|13|TRBV5-6
ASSDGTGGFYGYT
>TRBJ2-7|11|TRBV27
ATRVYQSSEQY
>TRBJ2-7|12|TRBV5-6
ASSWDRRPNEQY
>TRBJ2-3|13|TRBV6-2/TRBV6-3
ASSSSAGAIDTQY
>TRBJ2-3|15|TRBV3-1
ASSPQAGTSWTDTQY
>TRBJ2-7|9|TRBV29-1
SANWGREQY
>TRBJ2-5|13|TRBV11-1
ASSLTHSERKTQY
>TRBJ2-2|12|TRBV4-1
ASSQDRATGELF
>TRBJ1-1|9|TRBV13
ASSSRTEAF
>TRBJ2-1|13|TRBV7-3
ASSSSGGTYNEQF
>TRBJ2-7|13|TRBV11-1
ASSAHRASYYEQY
>TRBJ1-1|9|TRBV5-5
ASIRGTAAF
>TRBJ2-1|12|TRBV10-2
ASSASGTYNEQF
>TRBJ2-3|13|TRBV20-1
SAWSLAALTDTQY
>TRBJ2-3|12|TRBV20-1
SAPSGKGTDTQY
>TRBJ2-2|10|TRBV10-3
AIRSNTGELF